A single sample gave rise to the 14 T cell receptor beta chains below, sequenced in a study of blood T cell repertoires in COVID-19 (dated by TCRdb to the early 2020s). Library prep was done by the immunoSEQ multiplex PCR assay. TCRdb holds this immuneACCESS table with in-frame rearrangements only. Some clones are missing; in checked studies, unresolved V genes explain under half, and the rest has no known cause. The sample contains 200,000 to 300,000 clones, over 90% of them found a single time. More than 0.65% of the sample is held by the ten biggest clonotypes. Sequences were obtained from peripheral blood. The receptors derive from a man aged 30-40 years with COVID-19, enrolled during active disease.

The chain has TRBV5-1 and TRBJ2-5; 9 bases agree with TRBD1. The germline CDR1 and CDR2 sequences are SGHRS and YFSETQ. The CDR3 has 15 amino acids. J was trimmed by 3 bases and V by 4 bases; bases with no gene match: 7. The CDR3 region is CASSLPDRGKETQYF. Here the CDR3 DNA reads TGCGCCAGCAGCCTCCCGGACAGGGGCAAAGAGACCCAGTACTTC.

The rearrangement uses TRBV2 and TRBJ1-5, with D uncertain. V was trimmed by 6 bases and J by 0 bases, leaving 12 bases between them. The CDR3 extends over 15 amino acids. The germline gives CDR1 SNHLY, CDR2 FYNNEI. This chain's CDR3 is CASRREPYSNQPQHF. As DNA, the CDR3 is TGTGCCAGCAGGAGGGAGCCTTATAGCAATCAGCCCCAGCATTTT.

The chain employs TRBV18 and TRBJ1-6; 7 bases are shared with TRBD1. J lost 5 bases, V lost 4 bases, and 5 bases had no gene match. Germline values: CDR1 KGHSH, CDR2 LQKENI. This CDR3 contains 15 residues. CDR3 residues: CASSQGTEDNSPLHF. DNA for the CDR3: TGTGCCAGCTCACAGGGGACAGAGGATAATTCACCCCTCCACTTT.

The gene calls are TRBV29-1 and TRBJ2-1; 11 nucleotides line up with TRBD1. Trimming at V came to 6 bases and at J to 1 base, leaving 8 bases not matched to a gene. This CDR3 contains 16 residues. Germline CDR1 reads SQVTM; CDR2 reads ANQGSEA. CDR3 amino acids: CSVRTGGGLSYNEQFF. In DNA, the CDR3 is TGCAGCGTCAGGACAGGGGGCGGATTGTCCTACAATGAGCAGTTCTTC.

The chain uses TRBV5-6 and TRBJ2-7, with TRBD2 matching 7 bases. The CDR3 runs to 15 residues. V gave up 3 bases and J gave up 4 bases; unmatched junction bases: 10. In germline, CDR1 is SGHDT, CDR2 YYEEEE. CDR3 residues: CASSSRGLGLYEQYF. CDR3 sequence (DNA): TGTGCCAGCAGCTCCCGTGGACTAGGGCTATACGAGCAGTACTTC.

This rearrangement joins TRBV2 to TRBJ1-2; 7 nucleotides align to TRBD1. The V and J ends lost 4 bases and 8 bases, in that order; junction bases with no gene match: 7. Germline V gives CDR1 SNHLY, CDR2 FYNNEI. The CDR3 runs 13 residues. CDR3 nucleotide sequence: TGTGCCAGCAGTGCCGGGACAGAGGGGGGCTACACCTTC. Translated: CASSAGTEGGYTF.

V and J are TRBV5-1 and TRBJ1-2; 7 bases are a match to TRBD1. Germline V gives CDR1 SGHRS, CDR2 YFSETQ. Trimming removed 4 bases from V and 4 bases from J; junction bases left unmatched: 7. The CDR3 spans 14 residues. CDR3 residues: CASSPGQNLYGYTF. CDR3 in DNA: TGCGCCAGCAGCCCGGGACAGAACCTCTATGGCTACACCTTC.

The chain employs TRBV3-1 (or the pseudogene TRBV3-2) and TRBJ1-6, with 9 bases aligning to TRBD1. The CDR3 is 17 residues long. Unmatched junction bases numbered 15, after V lost 8 bases and J lost 7 bases. Germline V lookup: CDR1 LGHDT, CDR2 YNNKEL (reference sequence). CDR3 in amino acids: CASQRNFPGQGNSPLHF. In DNA form, the CDR3 reads TGTGCCAGCCAAAGAAATTTTCCGGGACAGGGAAATTCACCCCTCCACTTT.

The gene calls are TRBV5-1 and TRBJ2-2; the match to TRBD1 covers 8 bases. Germline V gene sequence: CDR1 SGHRS, CDR2 YFSETQ. This CDR3 contains 15 residues. Trimming removed 4 bases from V and 3 bases from J; junction bases left unmatched: 5. Here the CDR3 reads CASSQDRADTGELFF. The DNA of the CDR3 is TGCGCCAGCAGCCAGGACAGGGCTGACACCGGGGAGCTGTTTTTT. Filled out from reference TRBV5-1 and TRBJ2-2, the complete variable domain reads KAGVTQTPRYLIKTRGQQVTLSCSPISGHRSVSWYQQTPGQGLQFLFEYFSETQRNKGNFPGRFSGRQFSNSRSEMNVSTLELGDSALYLCASSQDRADTGELFFGEGSRLTVL.

This clone showed up just a few times. The rearrangement links TRBV6-4 to TRBJ2-2; 8 positions match TRBD2. V lost 6 bases and J lost 2; bases outside the gene matches: 5. Germline CDR1 is MRHNA and CDR2 is SNTAGT. The CDR3 runs to 15 residues. The CDR3 nucleotides read TGTGCCAGCAGCCTCGGGGGGGGCAACACCGGGGAGCTGTTTTTT. Translated, it gives CASSLGGGNTGELFF.

The DNA of the CDR3 is TGTGCCATCAGTTTAGGACTGGAGAATGAGCAGTTCTTC. As protein: CAISLGLENEQFF. The rearrangement joins TRBV10-3 to TRBJ2-1; D might be TRBD2 (5 bases). V gave up 5 bases and J gave up 7 bases, with 12 bases separating them. The CDR3 spans 13 residues. Per the germline V gene, CDR1 is ENHRY and CDR2 is SYGVKD.

The rearrangement uses TRBV12-3 or TRBV12-4 and TRBJ1-2; TRBD1 matches 7 bases. The CDR3 has 13 amino acids. The V gene end was trimmed by 5 bases and the J gene end by 7 bases; junction bases not matched to a gene: 7. The CDR3 protein is CASSTGQAIGYTF. Here the CDR3 DNA reads TGTGCCAGCAGTACCGGACAGGCTATTGGCTACACCTTC.

V usage is TRBV9 and J usage is TRBJ1-2; possible D gene TRBD1, 6 bases. CDR3 length: 14 amino acids. CDR1 and CDR2 (germline): SGDLS, YYNGEE. Deletions cut 5 bases from V and 2 bases from J, with 13 bases between. The CDR3 DNA reads as TGTGCCAGCAGTCAAACACAGGGAAACTATGGCTACACCTTC. Translated, it gives CASSQTQGNYGYTF.

The gene calls are TRBV3-1 (or the pseudogene TRBV3-2) and TRBJ2-1, with 9 positions matching TRBD1. The CDR3 has 13 residues. Germline loops: CDR1 LGHDT, CDR2 YNNKEL (reference sequence). Trimming at V came to 5 bases and at J to 6 bases, leaving 2 bases not matched to a gene. The CDR3 is CASSDRGINEQFF. In nucleotides, the CDR3 is TGTGCCAGCAGCGACAGGGGGATCAATGAGCAGTTCTTC.